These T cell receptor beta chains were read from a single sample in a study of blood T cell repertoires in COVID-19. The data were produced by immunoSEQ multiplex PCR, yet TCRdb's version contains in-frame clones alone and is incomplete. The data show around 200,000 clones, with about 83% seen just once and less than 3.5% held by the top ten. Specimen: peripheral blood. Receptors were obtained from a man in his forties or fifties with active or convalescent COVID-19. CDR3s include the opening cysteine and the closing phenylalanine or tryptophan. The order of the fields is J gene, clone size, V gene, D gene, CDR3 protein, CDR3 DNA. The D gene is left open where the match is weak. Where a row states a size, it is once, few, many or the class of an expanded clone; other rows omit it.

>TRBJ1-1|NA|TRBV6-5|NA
CASSYRGGNTEAFF
TGTGCCAGCAGTTACCGGGGGGGGAACACTGAAGCTTTCTTT
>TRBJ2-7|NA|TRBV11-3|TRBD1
CASSLGGQGAHEQYF
TGTGCCAGCAGCTTGGGGGGACAGGGGGCCCACGAGCAGTACTTC
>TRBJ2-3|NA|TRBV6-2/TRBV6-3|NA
CASSYSLASKHSTDTQYF
TGTGCCAGCAGTTACTCACTAGCTAGCAAACATAGCACAGATACGCAGTATTTT
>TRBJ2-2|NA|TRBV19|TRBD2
CATTRGVANTGELFF
TGTGCCACCACGCGGGGGGTCGCGAACACCGGGGAGCTGTTTTTT
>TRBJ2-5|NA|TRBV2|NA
CASTLAGDQYF
TGTGCCAGCACCCTCGCGGGCGACCAGTACTTC
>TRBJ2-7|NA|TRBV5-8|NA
CASSSYEQYF
TGTGCCAGCAGCTCGTACGAGCAGTACTTC
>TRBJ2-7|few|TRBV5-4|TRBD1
CASSSMGQGSYEQYF
TGTGCCAGCAGCTCCATGGGACAGGGCTCCTACGAGCAGTACTTC
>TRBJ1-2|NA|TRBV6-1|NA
CASSEQVLGDSNYGYTF
TGTGCCAGCAGTGAACAGGTTTTGGGAGACTCAAACTATGGCTACACCTTC
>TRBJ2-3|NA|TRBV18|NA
CASSLGAADTQYF
TGTGCCAGCTCCCTTGGGGCAGCAGATACGCAGTATTTT
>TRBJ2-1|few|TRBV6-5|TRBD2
CASSYIEGGGRNEQFF
TGTGCCAGCAGTTATATTGAAGGCGGGGGGCGCAATGAGCAGTTCTTC
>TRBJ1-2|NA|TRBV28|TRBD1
CASSSNGQGGGYTF
TGTGCCAGCAGTTCCAATGGACAGGGTGGCGGCTACACCTTC
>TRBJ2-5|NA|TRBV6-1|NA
CASSEAYPPETQYF
TGTGCCAGCAGTGAAGCCTATCCGCCAGAGACCCAGTACTTC
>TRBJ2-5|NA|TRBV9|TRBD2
CASSVGGGFQETQYF
TGTGCCAGCAGCGTAGGCGGGGGGTTCCAAGAGACCCAGTACTTC
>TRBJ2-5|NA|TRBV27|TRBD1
CASSRVGTGEGETQYF
TGTGCCAGCAGTCGCGTCGGGACAGGGGAGGGAGAGACCCAGTACTTC
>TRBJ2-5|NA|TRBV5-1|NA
CASSSGQGGGETQYF
TGCGCCAGCAGCTCCGGACAGGGAGGGGGAGAGACCCAGTACTTC
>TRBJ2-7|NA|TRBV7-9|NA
CASSPRRSVEQYF
TGTGCCAGCAGCCCTCGACGGAGTGTAGAGCAGTACTTC
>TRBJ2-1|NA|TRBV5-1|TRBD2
CASAKIRTSGVSYNEQFF
TGCGCCAGCGCCAAAATCCGGACTAGCGGGGTTTCCTACAATGAGCAGTTCTTC
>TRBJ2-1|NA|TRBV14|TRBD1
CASSPDRAYNEQFF
TGTGCCAGCAGCCCGGACAGGGCATACAATGAGCAGTTCTTC
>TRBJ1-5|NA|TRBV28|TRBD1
CASSLTGGFQPQHF
TGTGCCAGCAGTCTGACAGGGGGATTTCAGCCCCAGCATTTT
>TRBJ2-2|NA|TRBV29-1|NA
CSVVVRGSGELFF
TGCAGCGTTGTGGTCAGGGGATCCGGGGAGCTGTTTTTT
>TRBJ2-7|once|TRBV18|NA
CASSQGAGFYEQYF
TGTGCCAGCTCGCAAGGGGCAGGGTTCTACGAGCAGTACTTC
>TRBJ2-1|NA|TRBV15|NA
CATSRERSHNEQFF
TGTGCCACCAGCAGAGAGCGGTCGCACAATGAGCAGTTCTTC
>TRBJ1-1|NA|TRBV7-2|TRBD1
CASSSLPGQGFMNTEAFF
TGTGCCAGCAGCTCACTACCCGGACAGGGGTTTATGAACACTGAAGCTTTCTTT
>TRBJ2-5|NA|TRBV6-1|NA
CASSEGRAQETQYF
TGTGCCAGCAGCGAAGGGAGAGCCCAAGAGACCCAGTACTTC
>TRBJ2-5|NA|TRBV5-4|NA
CASSITPETQYF
TGTGCCAGCAGCATCACACCAGAGACCCAGTACTTC
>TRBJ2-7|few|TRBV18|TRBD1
CASSPQGDSYEQYF
TGTGCCAGCTCACCTCAGGGGGACTCCTACGAGCAGTACTTC
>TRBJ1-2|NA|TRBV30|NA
CAWSAGGGALGYTF
TGTGCCTGGAGTGCTGGGGGAGGGGCCCTGGGCTACACCTTC
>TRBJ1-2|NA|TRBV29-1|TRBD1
CSVSDRGSYGYTF
TGCAGCGTCTCAGACAGGGGCTCCTATGGCTACACCTTC
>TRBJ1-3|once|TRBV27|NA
CASSPGSGNTIYF
TGTGCCAGCAGTCCGGGGTCTGGAAACACCATATATTTT
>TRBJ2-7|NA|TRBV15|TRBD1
CATSRGGRDRGHEQYF
TGTGCCACCAGCAGAGGGGGCCGGGACAGGGGTCACGAGCAGTACTTC
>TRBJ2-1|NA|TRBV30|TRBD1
CAWSVETGRNEQFF
TGTGCCTGGAGTGTGGAGACAGGGAGAAATGAGCAGTTCTTC
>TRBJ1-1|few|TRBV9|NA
CASSVLTQGGTEAFF
TGTGCCAGCAGCGTCTTAACACAAGGAGGCACTGAAGCTTTCTTT